A single TCR beta chain is shown here with its context. Germline V gene sequence: CDR1 MGHRA, CDR2 YSYEKL. CDR3 length equals 15 residues. The V and J ends lost 1 base and 3 bases, in that order; junction bases with no gene match: 6. This sample stems from a study of beta chain features in type 1 diabetes. Donors contributed one heparinised blood draw apiece, averaging approximately 120 mL. Expressed TCRB transcripts were sequenced, since all the RNA that had been isolated was reverse transcribed. Clones were read by immunoSEQ multiplex PCR, and TCRdb kept only the in-frame ones, dropping some. The sample holds 360,000 or so clones, roughly a fifth seen once.

This receptor was taken from a woman in her late teens or twenties in good health. The sample was naive CD4+ T cells from blood. The chain uses TRBV4-1 and TRBJ2-7; 7 nucleotides match TRBD2. DNA of the CDR3: TGCGCCAGCAGCCAAGTAAGCGGGGAGGTCTACGAGCAGTACTTC. This gives the protein CASSQVSGEVYEQYF.